This entry is about one T cell receptor beta chain. The antigen is unknown. The data originate from a study of post-analysis software for immune sequencing data. The germline gives CDR1 SEHNR, CDR2 FQNEAQ (reference sequence). The CDR3 is 14 residues long. Tagging with unique molecular identifiers was a feature of the TCR beta cDNA libraries. MiXCR was run by TCRdb on the PCR reads, yielding one entry per CDR3 protein. The repertoire has almost 700,000 distinct CDR3 sequences, approximately 59% of them found once; the top ten carry approximately 10%. General study findings and limits: Diversity measured as normalized Chao1 was significantly lower in multiple sclerosis patients than in controls. F measure showed strong co-clustering of same-batch samples. In patients, TRBV5-6, TRBV5-1 and TRBV20-1 belonged to about five TRBV segments found more frequently than in controls.

J is TRBJ2-5 and V is TRBV7-9, with D uncertain. The last part of the DNA fits TRBJ2-7 better; the J call may be wrong. The sample comprised blood. This TCR came from a girl aged 2 to 10 with multiple sclerosis. CDR3 DNA: TGTGCCAGCAGCTTAGTAAGGCCACCATACGAGCAGTACTTC. It specifies CASSLVRPPYEQYF.